Listed below are T cell receptor beta chains from one sample, sequenced in a study of blood T cell repertoires in COVID-19. Only in-frame clones appear in the TCRdb table, and some are missing; sequencing was by immunoSEQ multiplex PCR. The sample lists around 190,000 clones; more than 75% were seen once. Input material: peripheral blood. All receptors derive from a woman aged 80 or over with acute or convalescent COVID-19. Both conserved end residues are part of each CDR3. Fields, in order: J gene, V gene, D gene, clone size, CDR3 protein, CDR3 DNA. A D gene is named only where the DNA matches it firmly. A clone size is listed for some rows: how often the clone was seen (once, few, many), or a class if it is expanded.

j_call: TRBJ1-1
v_call: TRBV5-1
d_call: TRBD1
clone_size: once
cdr3_aa: CASSFTGGVRTEAFF
cdr3_nt: TGCGCCAGCAGCTTCACAGGGGGCGTTAGGACTGAAGCTTTCTTT

j_call: TRBJ1-4
v_call: TRBV6-2/TRBV6-3
d_call: .
clone_size: .
cdr3_aa: CASSGRSEKLFF
cdr3_nt: TGTGCCAGCAGCGGCCGCAGTGAAAAACTGTTTTTT

j_call: TRBJ1-4
v_call: TRBV29-1
d_call: TRBD1
clone_size: .
cdr3_aa: CSVVGQPGEKLFF
cdr3_nt: TGCAGCGTTGTGGGACAGCCAGGTGAAAAACTGTTTTTT

j_call: TRBJ1-2
v_call: TRBV6-5
d_call: .
clone_size: .
cdr3_aa: CASNERDFYGYTF
cdr3_nt: TGTGCCAGCAACGAGAGAGATTTCTATGGCTACACCTTC

j_call: TRBJ1-1
v_call: TRBV27
d_call: TRBD1
clone_size: .
cdr3_aa: CASSLLQRTGGTEAFF
cdr3_nt: TGTGCCAGCAGTCTACTACAACGGACAGGGGGCACTGAAGCTTTCTTT

j_call: TRBJ2-4
v_call: TRBV7-2
d_call: .
clone_size: .
cdr3_aa: CASSFERKNIQYF
cdr3_nt: TGTGCCAGCAGCTTTGAGCGGAAAAACATTCAGTACTTC

j_call: TRBJ2-3
v_call: TRBV19
d_call: .
clone_size: .
cdr3_aa: CASSIERAAYTDTQYF
cdr3_nt: TGTGCCAGTAGTATAGAGCGAGCGGCCTACACAGATACGCAGTATTTT

j_call: TRBJ1-1
v_call: TRBV30
d_call: .
clone_size: .
cdr3_aa: CAWSVGSRVWAFF
cdr3_nt: TGTGCCTGGAGTGTAGGATCCAGGGTCTGGGCTTTCTTT

j_call: TRBJ2-1
v_call: TRBV5-1
d_call: .
clone_size: .
cdr3_aa: CASSLSTPGSYLYNEQFF
cdr3_nt: TGCGCCAGCAGCCTATCGACTCCAGGGTCTTACCTCTACAATGAGCAGTTCTTC

j_call: TRBJ2-7
v_call: TRBV18
d_call: .
clone_size: few
cdr3_aa: CASSPSLAPTSGEQYF
cdr3_nt: TGTGCCAGCTCACCTTCTTTAGCCCCCACGTCGGGCGAGCAGTACTTC

j_call: TRBJ1-1
v_call: TRBV18
d_call: TRBD1
clone_size: once
cdr3_aa: CASSPPDRGENTEAFF
cdr3_nt: TGTGCCAGCTCACCTCCTGACAGGGGGGAGAACACTGAAGCTTTCTTT

j_call: TRBJ2-2
v_call: TRBV28
d_call: TRBD1
clone_size: .
cdr3_aa: CASSVQSRDSFTGELFF
cdr3_nt: TGTGCCAGCAGTGTTCAATCTCGGGACAGCTTCACCGGGGAGCTGTTTTTT

j_call: TRBJ2-7
v_call: TRBV6-5
d_call: .
clone_size: .
cdr3_aa: CASSYSGSHNYEQYF
cdr3_nt: TGTGCCAGCAGTTACTCCGGGAGTCACAACTACGAGCAGTACTTC

j_call: TRBJ1-2
v_call: TRBV7-2
d_call: .
clone_size: .
cdr3_aa: CASSLAPGANYGYTF
cdr3_nt: TGTGCCAGCAGCTTAGCGCCCGGGGCTAACTATGGCTACACCTTC

j_call: TRBJ1-1
v_call: TRBV18
d_call: .
clone_size: .
cdr3_aa: CASSPPGGRGTEAFF
cdr3_nt: TGTGCCAGCTCGCCTCCTGGGGGCAGGGGCACTGAAGCTTTCTTT

j_call: TRBJ2-1
v_call: TRBV6-5
d_call: .
clone_size: .
cdr3_aa: CASSYSRSDNEQFF
cdr3_nt: TGTGCCAGCAGTTACTCTCGGAGCGACAATGAGCAGTTCTTC

j_call: TRBJ2-2
v_call: TRBV18
d_call: TRBD2
clone_size: once
cdr3_aa: CASSRQTSGNTGELFF
cdr3_nt: TGTGCCAGCTCACGGCAGACTAGCGGGAACACCGGGGAGCTGTTTTTT

j_call: TRBJ2-2
v_call: TRBV5-4
d_call: .
clone_size: .
cdr3_aa: CASSPRVREEGGELFF
cdr3_nt: TGTGCCAGCAGCCCTCGTGTGCGGGAAGAGGGCGGGGAGCTGTTTTTT

j_call: TRBJ2-4
v_call: TRBV19
d_call: .
clone_size: .
cdr3_aa: CASSIPAGNIQYF
cdr3_nt: TGTGCCAGTAGTATCCCGGCAGGAAACATTCAGTACTTC

j_call: TRBJ2-7
v_call: TRBV27
d_call: TRBD2
clone_size: .
cdr3_aa: CASSWTSGSVSTYEQYF
cdr3_nt: TGTGCCAGCAGTTGGACTAGCGGGAGTGTCTCAACCTACGAGCAGTACTTC

j_call: TRBJ2-1
v_call: TRBV4-3
d_call: .
clone_size: .
cdr3_aa: CASSQDLLELNEQFF
cdr3_nt: TGCGCCAGCAGCCAAGATCTCCTCGAACTGAATGAGCAGTTCTTC

j_call: TRBJ1-2
v_call: TRBV9
d_call: TRBD1
clone_size: few
cdr3_aa: CASSANRGLNYGYTF
cdr3_nt: TGTGCCAGCAGCGCGAACAGGGGGCTGAACTATGGCTACACCTTC